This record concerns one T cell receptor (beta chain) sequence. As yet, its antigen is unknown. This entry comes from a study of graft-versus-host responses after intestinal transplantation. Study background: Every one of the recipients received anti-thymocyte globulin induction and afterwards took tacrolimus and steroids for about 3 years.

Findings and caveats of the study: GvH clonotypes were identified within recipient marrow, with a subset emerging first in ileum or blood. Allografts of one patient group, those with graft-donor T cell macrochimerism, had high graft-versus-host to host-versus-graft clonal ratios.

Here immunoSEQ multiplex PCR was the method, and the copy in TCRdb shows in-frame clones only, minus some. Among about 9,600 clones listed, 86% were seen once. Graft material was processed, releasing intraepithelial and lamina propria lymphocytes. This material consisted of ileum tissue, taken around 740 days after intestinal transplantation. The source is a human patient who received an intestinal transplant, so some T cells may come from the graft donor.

The CDR3 region is CASSLASRATGELFF. CDR3 nucleotides: TGTGCCAGCAGCTTGGCAAGTAGGGCCACCGGGGAGCTGTTTTTT. V and J are TRBV5-4 and TRBJ2-2; D is unclear. The CDR3 loop spans 15 amino acids. Germline V gives CDR1 SGHNT, CDR2 YYREEE (reference sequence). Between the trimmed V and J ends, which lost 0 bases and 4 bases, there was a span of 10 bases.